This TCR beta chain was sequenced for a study of shared clonotypes between healthy human individuals. Loaded into unsorted PBMC replicate PCRs was about 330 ng DNA, some 27,000 T cell genomes. The protocol was immunoSEQ multiplex PCR, while the TCRdb copy is restricted to in-frame clones and leaves out a portion. This table holds some 530,000 clones, over 70% found once. The sequence came from a woman in her forties in good health. Some clones in this sample may be carry-over from other donors' samples. The sequencing sample was made of PBMCs.

The CDR3 protein is CASSRPGTGGNYEQYF. For the CDR3, the DNA is TGTGCCAGCAGCCGACCCGGGACAGGGGGTAACTACGAGCAGTACTTC. The chain joins TRBV28 to TRBJ2-7; 11 bases align to TRBD1. Trimming removed 6 bases from V and 3 bases from J; junction bases left unmatched: 10. The germline V gene has CDR1 MDHEN and CDR2 SYDVKM. This CDR3 is built from 16 residues.